These 32 T cell receptor beta chains originate from one sample sequenced in a study of beta chain features in type 1 diabetes. Study findings and constraints: For Type 1 diabetes patients, all four CD4+ subsets carried TCRB CDR3s that were moderately but significantly shorter.

Every bit of the isolated RNA underwent reverse transcription, so sequencing read expressed TCRB transcripts. Method: immunoSEQ multiplex PCR; TCRdb's copy keeps in-frame clones and lacks some. The data hold some 170,000 clones, with roughly 63% observed a single time. Antigens for these TCRs are unknown. The sequencing input was naive CD4+ T cells from blood. The receptors here all came from a man aged 25-40 years with type 1 diabetes.

This chain connects TRBV30 to TRBJ2-3; D uncertain. This CDR3 contains 13 residues. Germline V lookup: CDR1 GTSNPN, CDR2 SVGIG (reference sequence). Trimming stripped 3 bases from V and 5 bases from J, with 12 bases between. In nucleotides, the CDR3 is TGTGCCTGGAGCCTCCTAACGGGAGATACGCAGTATTTT. As protein: CAWSLLTGDTQYF.

The genes are TRBV30 and TRBJ1-1; D call uncertain. Trimming removed 0 bases at V and 4 bases at J, with 9 bases between. CDR3 size: 13 residues. Germline CDR1 and CDR2: GTSNPN and SVGIG (reference sequence). CDR3 sequence reads: CAWSVGTSTEAFF. CDR3 nucleotide sequence: TGTGCCTGGAGTGTCGGTACATCCACTGAAGCTTTCTTT. The full variable domain, with the rest looked up from reference TRBV30 and TRBJ1-1, is SQTIHQWPATLVQPVGSPLSLECTVEGTSNPNLYWYRQAAGRGLQLLFYSVGIGQISSEVPQNLSASRPQDRQFILSSKKLLLSDSGFYLCAWSVGTSTEAFFGQGTRLTVV.

This clone turned up a few times. This chain links TRBV28 with TRBJ2-1; D is unclear. CDR3 length: 12 amino acids. The germline gives CDR1 MDHEN, CDR2 SYDVKM. With 9 bases removed from V and 6 bases from J, the gap between germline ends came to 12 bases. The CDR3 region is CASETMPNEQFF. CDR3 coding DNA: TGTGCCAGTGAGACCATGCCCAATGAGCAGTTCTTC.

Only a few counts were recorded for this clone. This chain connects TRBV7-9 to TRBJ2-3; 11 bases map to TRBD2. Germline CDR1 is SEHNR and CDR2 is FQNEAQ (reference sequence). The CDR3 length is 16 residues. V shed 5 bases and J 3 bases; nucleotides not matched to a gene: 7. The CDR3 region has the DNA TGTGCCAGCAGCGACGGGACTAGCGGCAATACAGATACGCAGTATTTT. Translation: CASSDGTSGNTDTQYF.

V usage is TRBV25-1 and J usage is TRBJ2-2; D gene unclear. The CDR3 spans 13 residues. In germline, CDR1 is MGHDK, CDR2 SYGVNS. V lost 4 bases and J lost 5, with 8 bases in between. The CDR3 DNA is TGTGCCAGCAGTGGACTGAGAACCGGGGAGCTGTTTTTT. Its protein is CASSGLRTGELFF.

The chain recombines TRBV29-1 with TRBJ2-6; 7 nucleotides agree with TRBD1. Germline V gene data show CDR1 as SQVTM and CDR2 as ANQGSEA. CDR3 length: 15 amino acids. V was pared by 4 bases and J by 0 bases, with 3 bases of the junction left unmatched. DNA of the CDR3: TGCAGCGTTGCCCAGGGGGACTCTGGGGCCAACGTCCTGACTTTC. This sequence encodes CSVAQGDSGANVLTF.

This clone appeared a single time. This chain uses TRBV5-6 with TRBJ1-1; perhaps TRBD1 as D (6 bases). The V gene's germline CDR1 is SGHDT and CDR2 YYEEEE. The CDR3 spans 12 residues. V was trimmed by 1 base and J by 11 bases, leaving 12 bases between them. Here the CDR3 reads CASSLTGTDAFF. The CDR3, as DNA: TGTGCCAGCAGCTTGACAGGGACGGATGCTTTCTTT.

The chain joins TRBV7-9 to TRBJ1-1; D gene uncertain. Per germline, CDR1 SEHNR and CDR2 FQNEAQ (reference sequence). The CDR3 is made up of 13 amino acids. V lost 1 base, J lost 10 bases, and 13 bases lay in between. The CDR3 protein is CASSLEASGLAFF. The CDR3 nucleotides are TGTGCCAGCAGCTTAGAAGCTTCAGGTCTAGCTTTCTTT.

This chain joins TRBV20-1 and TRBJ1-2; the D is unclear. Germline CDR1 reads DFQATT; CDR2 reads SNEGSKA (reference sequence). This CDR3 has 11 amino acids. Deletions cut 1 base from V and 6 bases from J, with 6 bases between. CDR3 bases: TGCAGTGCTAGAGCCACACATGGCTACACCTTC. Protein product: CSARATHGYTF.

The chain couples TRBV2 to TRBJ1-5; no reliable D call. Looked up from germline, CDR1 is SNHLY and CDR2 is FYNNEI. V shed 4 bases and J shed 5 bases, with 9 bases lying between them. This CDR3 comprises 13 residues. CDR3 sequence: CASSAGDYQPQHF. CDR3 coding DNA: TGTGCCAGCAGTGCTGGGGATTATCAGCCCCAGCATTTT.

V usage is TRBV13 and J usage is TRBJ1-2; no firm D call. Germline V lookup: CDR1 PRHDT, CDR2 FYEKMQ (reference sequence). The ends were cut back, 5 bases at V and 4 bases at J, with 14 bases in the middle. The CDR3 is made up of 14 amino acids. CDR3 residues: CASSPRTAVYGYTF. In DNA form, the CDR3 reads TGTGCCAGCAGCCCCCGGACGGCCGTCTATGGCTACACCTTC.

The rearrangement joins TRBV12-5 to TRBJ2-3, with D tentatively TRBD2 (5 bases). V was pared by 6 bases and J by 3 bases, with 10 bases between. Germline assignment: CDR1 LGHNT and CDR2 FRNRAP. The CDR3 covers 13 residues. The CDR3 nucleotides are TGTGCTAGTGGAACTAGACTGACAGATACGCAGTATTTT. Its translation: CASGTRLTDTQYF.

The V gene is TRBV30, the J gene TRBJ1-2; D is unclear. The germline V gene has CDR1 GTSNPN and CDR2 SVGIG (reference sequence). The V and J ends lost 4 bases and 8 bases respectively, with 14 bases between them. The CDR3 is 12 residues long. Here the CDR3 DNA reads TGTGCCTGGAACGAGGAGTGGCGGGGCTACACCTTC. Amino acid sequence: CAWNEEWRGYTF.

This sequence joins TRBV5-1 and TRBJ1-1; unclear D gene. The CDR3 spans 14 residues. With 0 bases removed from V and 0 bases from J, the gap between germline ends came to 6 bases. Germline V gene data show CDR1 as SGHRS and CDR2 as YFSETQ. CDR3 nucleotide sequence: TGCGCCAGCAGCTTGGCCTCGTTGAACACTGAAGCTTTCTTT. Amino acids: CASSLASLNTEAFF.

This clone was found a few times. The V call is TRBV7-9, the J call TRBJ2-7, with D uncertain. The CDR3 is 12 residues long. Trimming left V 5 bases short and J 3 bases short, with 8 bases between. The germline V gene encodes CDR1 SEHNR and CDR2 FQNEAQ (reference sequence). The DNA of the CDR3 is TGTGCCAGCAGCAGGCCCCTCTACGAGCAGTACTTC. Translating gives CASSRPLYEQYF. Filled out from reference TRBV7-9 and TRBJ2-7, the complete variable domain reads DTGVSQNPRHKITKRGQNVTFRCDPISEHNRLYWYRQTLGQGPEFLTYFQNEAQLEKSRLLSDRFSAERPKGSFSTLEIQRTEQGDSAMYLCASSRPLYEQYFGPGTRLTVT.

The rearrangement links TRBV29-1 to TRBJ1-1; D gene uncertain. Trimming removed 3 bases from V and 0 bases from J, with 8 bases in between. CDR1 is SQVTM, CDR2 ANQGSEA, per germline. The CDR3 runs to 13 residues. CDR3 sequence: CSVEQQMNTEAFF. The CDR3 nucleotides read TGCAGCGTTGAGCAACAGATGAACACTGAAGCTTTCTTT. The full variable domain, rest sourced from reference TRBV29-1 and TRBJ1-1, is SAVISQKPSRDICQRGTSLTIQCQVDSQVTMMFWYRQQPGQSLTLIATANQGSEATYESGFVIDKFPISRPNLTFSTLTVSNMSPEDSSIYLCSVEQQMNTEAFFGQGTRLTVV.

This chain joins TRBV19 and TRBJ2-2; 8 nucleotides line up with TRBD1. CDR3 length: 13 amino acids. Germline lookup yields CDR1 LNHDA and CDR2 SQIVND (reference sequence). V lost 5 bases, J lost 6 bases, and 2 bases stayed unmatched. The CDR3 loop reads CASSGQGPGELFF. For the CDR3, the DNA is TGTGCCAGTAGTGGACAGGGTCCCGGGGAGCTGTTTTTT.

The rearrangement joins TRBV18 to TRBJ1-5; a possible D gene is TRBD1 (5 bases). Germline-derived CDR1 and CDR2 are KGHSH and LQKENI. V lost 4 bases and J 1 base, leaving 11 bases between the germline ends. CDR3 size: 15 residues. CDR3 nucleotide sequence: TGTGCCAGCTCACTCGCTGGGGCGAGCAATCAGCCCCAGCATTTT. This gives the protein CASSLAGASNQPQHF.

The chain couples TRBV28 to TRBJ1-1, with no clear D. The V gene lost 6 bases and the J gene lost 1 base, with 15 bases spanning the gap. Per the germline V gene, CDR1 is MDHEN and CDR2 is SYDVKM. The CDR3 length is 15 residues. The CDR3 sequence: CASSPFEKGNTEAFF. For the CDR3, the DNA is TGTGCCAGCAGCCCCTTCGAAAAGGGGAACACTGAAGCTTTCTTT.

The chain uses TRBV9 and TRBJ2-7; D perhaps matches TRBD2 (5 bases). The CDR3 spans 15 residues. Trimming took 4 bases from V and 0 from J, leaving 14 bases between them. Germline CDR1 reads SGDLS; CDR2 reads YYNGEE. The CDR3 nucleotides are TGTGCCAGCAGCCCCCGGCATACTAGCTCCTACGAGCAGTACTTC. This gives the protein CASSPRHTSSYEQYF.

This sequence joins TRBV29-1 and TRBJ2-3; 9 bases line up with TRBD2. J gave up 1 base and V 3 bases, and 5 bases lay outside the gene matches. This CDR3 is 15 amino acids long. CDR1 and CDR2 (germline): SQVTM, ANQGSEA. CDR3 sequence reads: CSVDGSSGGTDTQYF. The CDR3 region has the DNA TGCAGCGTTGACGGCTCTAGCGGGGGCACAGATACGCAGTATTTT.

This clone was recorded a few times. The genes are TRBV10-3 and TRBJ2-7, with D unclear. CDR1 and CDR2 from the germline V gene are ENHRY and SYGVKD. The CDR3 covers 13 residues. Between the trimmed V and J ends, which lost 5 bases and 2 bases, there was a span of 10 bases. CDR3 loop: CAISRQAPYEQYF. For the CDR3, the DNA is TGTGCCATCAGTCGTCAGGCCCCCTACGAGCAGTACTTC.

The chain uses TRBV2 and TRBJ1-6, with D possibly being TRBD1 (5 bases). V lost 3 bases and J lost 10, with 16 bases in between. Looked up from germline, CDR1 is SNHLY and CDR2 is FYNNEI. The CDR3 contains 15 residues. The CDR3 DNA reads as TGTGCCAGCAGTGATAGGGACGGGGTAGGATCACCCCTCCACTTT. The encoded protein is CASSDRDGVGSPLHF.

The chain combines TRBV29-1 with TRBJ1-1, with D unclear. Trimming removed 4 bases from V and 0 bases from J, with 6 bases in between. CDR3 length: 12 residues. Germline CDR1 is SQVTM and CDR2 is ANQGSEA. The CDR3 sequence: CSVGWVNTEAFF. The CDR3 region has the DNA TGCAGCGTTGGATGGGTGAACACTGAAGCTTTCTTT.

The V and J genes are TRBV29-1 and TRBJ2-7, with a possible D match to TRBD1 (5 bases). Trimming took off 6 bases at V and 0 bases at J, with 15 bases between the two ends. The CDR3 runs 14 residues. Germline values: CDR1 SQVTM, CDR2 ANQGSEA. CDR3 residues: CSVVVQGSSYEQYF. The CDR3 DNA sequence: TGCAGCGTCGTTGTGCAGGGAAGCTCCTACGAGCAGTACTTC.

CDR3 residues: CASSQDQGNYGYTF. The CDR3 nucleotides are TGCGCCAGCAGCCAAGATCAGGGTAACTATGGCTACACCTTC. The chain combines TRBV4-1 with TRBJ1-2; D perhaps matches TRBD1 (5 bases). CDR3 length: 14 amino acids. Deletions cut 0 bases from V and 1 base from J, with 6 bases between. Germline V lookup: CDR1 MGHRA, CDR2 YSYEKL.

The sample holds a few counts of this clone. J is TRBJ2-5 and V is TRBV29-1, with D possibly being TRBD1 (5 bases). Germline-derived CDR1 and CDR2 are SQVTM and ANQGSEA. The CDR3 consists of 12 residues. Deletions cut 2 bases from V and 4 bases from J, with 8 bases between. The CDR3 region has the DNA TGCAGCGTTGAATCCAGGGCAGAGACCCAGTACTTC. Its translation is CSVESRAETQYF.

J is TRBJ1-2 and V is TRBV10-3; D not certain. Germline V gene data show CDR1 as ENHRY and CDR2 as SYGVKD. This CDR3 has 15 amino acids. Trimming removed 7 bases from V and 0 bases from J, with 15 bases in between. Here the CDR3 reads CAITGGDKANYGYTF. In nucleotides, the CDR3 is TGTGCCATCACGGGTGGGGATAAAGCTAACTATGGCTACACCTTC.

The J gene is TRBJ2-3, the V gene TRBV7-9; maybe TRBD1 (6 bases). Trimming removed 3 bases from V and 1 base from J, with 14 bases in between. The CDR3 runs 16 residues. From germline, CDR1 is SEHNR and CDR2 FQNEAQ (reference sequence). The CDR3 loop is CASSLSGGHGTDTQYF. CDR3 DNA sequence: TGTGCCAGCAGCTTGAGTGGGGGCCACGGCACAGATACGCAGTATTTT.

V is TRBV29-1 and J is TRBJ2-4; 10 bases line up with TRBD2. The CDR3 totals 15 residues. Germline CDR1 and CDR2: SQVTM and ANQGSEA. The V segment lost 5 bases and the J segment 5 bases; nucleotides outside the gene matches: 9. The CDR3 loop reads CSVTLASGGENIQYF. In DNA, the CDR3 is TGCAGCGTTACCCTTGCTAGCGGGGGTGAAAACATTCAGTACTTC. The entire variable domain, with the rest obtained from reference TRBV29-1 and TRBJ2-4, is as follows: SAVISQKPSRDICQRGTSLTIQCQVDSQVTMMFWYRQQPGQSLTLIATANQGSEATYESGFVIDKFPISRPNLTFSTLTVSNMSPEDSSIYLCSVTLASGGENIQYFGAGTRLSVL.

This clone has a handful of counts. This chain joins TRBV4-3 and TRBJ2-6, with 8 nucleotides matching TRBD1. The trim removed 2 bases at V and 3 bases at J, leaving 6 bases unmatched. Germline V gene data show CDR1 as LGHNA and CDR2 as YSLEER. The CDR3 totals 17 residues. The CDR3 coding sequence is TGCGCCAGCAGCCAAAGGACAGGGTCGGTTGGGGCCAACGTCCTGACTTTC. This encodes CASSQRTGSVGANVLTF.

The chain recombines TRBV7-2 with TRBJ2-4; tentatively, D is TRBD2 (5 bases). CDR1 is SGHTA and CDR2 is FQGNSA in the germline V gene. The germline V and J ends were trimmed by 7 bases and 7 bases, with 17 bases remaining between them. This CDR3 region has 14 residues. DNA of the CDR3: TGTGCCAGCACCAAATACGGGGAAGAGAACATTCAGTACTTC. Its translation: CASTKYGEENIQYF.